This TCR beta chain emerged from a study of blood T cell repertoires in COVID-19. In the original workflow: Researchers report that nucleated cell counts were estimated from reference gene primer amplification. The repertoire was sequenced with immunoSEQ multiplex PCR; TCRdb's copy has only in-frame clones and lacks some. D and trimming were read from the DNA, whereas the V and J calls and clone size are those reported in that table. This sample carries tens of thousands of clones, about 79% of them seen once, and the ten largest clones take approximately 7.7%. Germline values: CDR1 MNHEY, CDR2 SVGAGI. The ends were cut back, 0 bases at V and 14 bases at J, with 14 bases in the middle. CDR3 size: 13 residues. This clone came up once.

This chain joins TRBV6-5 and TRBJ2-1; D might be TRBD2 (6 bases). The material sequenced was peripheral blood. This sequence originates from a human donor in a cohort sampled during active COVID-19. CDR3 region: CASSYSIIEREFF. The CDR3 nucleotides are TGTGCCAGCAGTTACTCGATTATCGAGCGGGAGTTCTTC.